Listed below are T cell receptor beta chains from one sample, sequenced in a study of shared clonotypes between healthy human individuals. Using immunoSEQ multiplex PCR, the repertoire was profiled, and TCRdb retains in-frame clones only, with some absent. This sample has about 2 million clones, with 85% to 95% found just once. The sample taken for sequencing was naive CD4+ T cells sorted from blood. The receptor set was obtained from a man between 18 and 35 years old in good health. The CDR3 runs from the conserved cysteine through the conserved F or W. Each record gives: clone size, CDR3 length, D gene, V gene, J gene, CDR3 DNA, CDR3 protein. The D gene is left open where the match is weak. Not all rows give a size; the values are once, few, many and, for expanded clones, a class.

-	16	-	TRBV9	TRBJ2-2	TGTGCCAGCAGCGTATCCCCGCCTGCGAACACCGGGGAGCTGTTTTTT	CASSVSPPANTGELFF
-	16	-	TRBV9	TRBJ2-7	TGTGCCAGCAGCGTAGAGGCAGTTAATCCGATCTACGAGCAGTACTTC	CASSVEAVNPIYEQYF
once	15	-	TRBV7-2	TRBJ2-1	TGTGCCAGCAGCCCCCGGACTAGGACAGGCGATGAGCAGTTCTTC	CASSPRTRTGDEQFF
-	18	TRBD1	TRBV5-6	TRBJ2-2	TGTGCCAGCAGCTCGATGGGACAGGGGGTTTTCTTCACCGGGGAGCTGTTTTTT	CASSSMGQGVFFTGELFF
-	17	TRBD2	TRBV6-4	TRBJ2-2	TGTGCCAGCTCCAGAGGAGGACTAGCGGGAGACACCGGGGAGCTGTTTTTT	CASSRGGLAGDTGELFF
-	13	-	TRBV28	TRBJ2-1	TGTGCCAGCAGCCCGGCCGGGGGCAATGAGCAGTTCTTC	CASSPAGGNEQFF
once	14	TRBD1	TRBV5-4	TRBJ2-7	TGTGCCAGCAGCTTGGGGACAGGCCCCTACGAGCAGTACTTC	CASSLGTGPYEQYF
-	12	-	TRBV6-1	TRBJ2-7	TGTGCCAGCAGTGACGGTCTCGGCGAGCAGTACTTC	CASSDGLGEQYF
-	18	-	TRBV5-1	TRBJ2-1	TGCGCCAGCAGACGCGGGACAGTATCAATAGTGCGGTCCAATGAGCAGTTCTTC	CASRRGTVSIVRSNEQFF
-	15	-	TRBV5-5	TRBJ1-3	TGTGCCAGCAGCTTGGGACGAAACTCTGGAAACACCATATATTTT	CASSLGRNSGNTIYF
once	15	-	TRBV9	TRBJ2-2	TGTGCCAGCAGCGTAGGTCAGGTGGGCACCGGGGAGCTGTTTTTT	CASSVGQVGTGELFF
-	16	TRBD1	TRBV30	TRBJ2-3	TGTGCCTGGAGTTTTGGGGACAGGGTGAACACAGATACGCAGTATTTT	CAWSFGDRVNTDTQYF
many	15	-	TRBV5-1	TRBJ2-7	TGCGCCAGCAGCCCCAGGGGGGACGGACCCTACGAGCAGTACTTC	CASSPRGDGPYEQYF
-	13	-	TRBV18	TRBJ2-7	TGTGCCAGCTCACGGACAGCTATCTACGAGCAGTACTTC	CASSRTAIYEQYF
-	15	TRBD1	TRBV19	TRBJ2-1	TGTGCCAGTAGTGCCGGGACAGATTTGTACAATGAGCAGTTCTTC	CASSAGTDLYNEQFF
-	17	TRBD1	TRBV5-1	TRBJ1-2	TGCGCCAGCAGCAGCCCTTTAGGACAGGGGGAAGGCTATGGCTACACCTTC	CASSSPLGQGEGYGYTF
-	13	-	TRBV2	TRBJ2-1	TGTGCCAGCAGTGACGACCTGAACAATGAGCAGTTCTTC	CASSDDLNNEQFF
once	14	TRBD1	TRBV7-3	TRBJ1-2	TGTGCCAGCAGCTTAATGGGACAGGGATTTGGCTACACCTTC	CASSLMGQGFGYTF
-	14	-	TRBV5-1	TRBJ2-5	TGCGCCAGCAGCTTGGTAGTTAGTTCTGAGACCCAGTACTTC	CASSLVVSSETQYF
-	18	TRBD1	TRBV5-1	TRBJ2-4	TGCGCCAGCAGATTGGACAGGTATCTTCCCGAGGCCAAAAACATTCAGTACTTC	CASRLDRYLPEAKNIQYF
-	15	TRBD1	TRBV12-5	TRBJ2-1	TGTGCTACCAAAGCGCCACAGGGGGCTTACAATGAGCAGTTCTTC	CATKAPQGAYNEQFF
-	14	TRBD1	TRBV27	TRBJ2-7	TGTGCCAGCAGTCCCAGGGACAGCAACTACGAGCAGTACTTC	CASSPRDSNYEQYF
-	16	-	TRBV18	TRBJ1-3	TGTGCCAGCTCACCACCCGTGATGGGATCTGGAAACACCATATATTTT	CASSPPVMGSGNTIYF
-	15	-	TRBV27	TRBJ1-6	TGTGCCAGCAGTTCCCGACAGGCCTATAATTCACCCCTCCACTTT	CASSSRQAYNSPLHF
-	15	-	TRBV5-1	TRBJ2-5	TGCGCCAGCAGCTTGGACTCGACATATCCAGAGACCCAGTACTTC	CASSLDSTYPETQYF
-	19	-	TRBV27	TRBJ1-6	TGTGCCAGCAGTTTGCAGTCGTCAGGTGCAGGGTCCTATAATTCACCCCTCCACTTT	CASSLQSSGAGSYNSPLHF
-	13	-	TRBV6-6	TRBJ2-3	TGTGCCAGCAGTTACGGGACCCGAGATACGCAGTATTTT	CASSYGTRDTQYF
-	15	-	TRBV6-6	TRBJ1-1	TGTGCCAGCAGTGACGGGGGCAGGGCAGACACTGAAGCTTTCTTT	CASSDGGRADTEAFF
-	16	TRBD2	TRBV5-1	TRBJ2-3	TGCGCCAGCAGCTTCTTGGATAGCGGGAGAACAGATACGCAGTATTTT	CASSFLDSGRTDTQYF
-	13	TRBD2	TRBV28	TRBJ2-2	TGTGCCAGCAGTACGACTAGCGCCGGGGAGCTGTTTTTT	CASSTTSAGELFF
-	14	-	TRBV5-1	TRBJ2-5	TGCGCCAGCAGCTTGCGGACAGCCCAAGAGACCCAGTACTTC	CASSLRTAQETQYF
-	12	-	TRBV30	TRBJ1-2	TGTGCCTGGAGGGCCTCCAAAGAAAGCTACACCTTC	CAWRASKESYTF
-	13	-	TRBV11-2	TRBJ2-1	TGTGCCAGCAGCTTAGACGGGGCAGGCGGACAGTTCTTC	CASSLDGAGGQFF
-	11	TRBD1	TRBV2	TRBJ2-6	TGTGCCACGAGACAGGGTACCGTCCTGACTTTC	CATRQGTVLTF
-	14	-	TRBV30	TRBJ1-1	TGTGCCTGGAGTGTCGGAGGGATCGTAACGGAGGCTTTCTTT	CAWSVGGIVTEAFF
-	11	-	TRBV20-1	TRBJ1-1	TGCAGTGCCTCAAACACCGCTGAAGCTTTCTTT	CSASNTAEAFF
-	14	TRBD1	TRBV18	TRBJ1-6	TGTGCCAGCTCAACGACAGGGGAGAATTCACCCCTCCACTTT	CASSTTGENSPLHF
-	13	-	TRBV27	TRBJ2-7	TGTGCCAGCAGCCGGGTCCTCCGGGAAGAGCAGTACTTC	CASSRVLREEQYF
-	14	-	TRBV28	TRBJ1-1	TGTGCCAGCAGTTCCCGGGGGAGGAACACTGAAGCTTTCTTT	CASSSRGRNTEAFF
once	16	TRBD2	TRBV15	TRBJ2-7	TGTGCCACCAGCAGAGATACGGCTAGCGGGGCATACGAGCAGTACTTC	CATSRDTASGAYEQYF
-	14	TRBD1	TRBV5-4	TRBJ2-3	TGTGCCAGCAGCAAGGGACAGGGGACAGATACGCAGTATTTT	CASSKGQGTDTQYF
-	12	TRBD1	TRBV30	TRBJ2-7	TGTTCAACCGGGACAGGGAATAAGAAGCAGTACTTC	CSTGTGNKKQYF
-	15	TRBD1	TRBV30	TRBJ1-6	TGTGCCTGGACTCAACCACAGGGGGTTAATTCACCCCTCCACTTT	CAWTQPQGVNSPLHF
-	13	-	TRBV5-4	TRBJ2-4	TGTGCCAGCAGTGAAGGAGGGGTAAACATTCAGTACTTC	CASSEGGVNIQYF
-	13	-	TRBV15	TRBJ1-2	TGTGCCACCAGCAGAGAGGCGCGCGGGGGCTACACCTTC	CATSREARGGYTF
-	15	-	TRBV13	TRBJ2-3	TGTGCCAGCAGCCGGCCACGTCATCCCACAGATACGCAGTATTTT	CASSRPRHPTDTQYF
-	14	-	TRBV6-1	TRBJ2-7	TGTGCCAGCAGTGAAGCGCCAGGGCGGGACGAGCAGTACTTC	CASSEAPGRDEQYF
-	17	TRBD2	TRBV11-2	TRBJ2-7	TGTGCCAGCAGCTTAGATGTGGCTAGCGGGAAGGCCTACGAGCAGTACTTC	CASSLDVASGKAYEQYF
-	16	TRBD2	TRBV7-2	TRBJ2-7	TGTGCCAGCAGCCCCCCCGGACTAGCGGGACTCGACGAGCAGTACTTC	CASSPPGLAGLDEQYF